The present T cell receptor beta chain was sequenced within a study of T cells in Graves' hyperthyroidism and ophthalmopathy. RNA transcripts served as the template for amplifying TCR beta CDR3 regions. RT-PCR in the first round (using the HTBI primer set) targeted the TCR CDR3. TCRdb itself ran the multiplex PCR reads through MiXCR, one entry per CDR3 protein. The profile shows 380,000 or so distinct CDR3 sequences, roughly 13% of them singletons. Comment on this clonotype: Antigen specificity is unknown. Being one base from a much bigger clone, this may be a read error.

Germline V lookup: CDR1 LNHDA, CDR2 SQIVND (reference sequence). This CDR3 region has 15 residues. Broader study findings: Ophthalmopathy onset followed model prediction by a median approximately six months. Appearing also in blood were most of the thyroid clonotypes expanded above 0.001.

The TCR was taken from a man aged 30 to 45 with Graves' hyperthyroidism that later progressed to Graves' ophthalmopathy. Material for sequencing was blood. The chain uses TRBV19 and TRBJ2-2; maybe TRBD2 (5 bases). CDR3 sequence: CASSISRENNGELFF. CDR3 nucleotide sequence: TGTGCCAGTAGTATTTCGAGGGAGAACAACGGGGAGCTGTTTTTT.